This T cell receptor beta chain was found in a study of spatial heterogeneity in lung cancer. CDR3 size: 14 residues. Germline V gene data show CDR1 as SNHLY and CDR2 as FYNNEI. Trimming removed 4 bases at V and 5 bases at J, with 12 bases between. This clonotype was observed a handful of times. MiXCR, run by TCRdb on the 5' RACE reads, gives a single entry per CDR3 protein. The profile shows approximately 90,000 distinct CDR3 sequences, 7.5% to 10% of them singletons. Specified time point: sample taken at primary tumor resection. Without sorting, whole RNA was sequenced from tumor, nontumor lung or frozen PBMC.

The rearrangement joins TRBV2 to TRBJ2-4; D gene uncertain. This clonotype originated in a male donor with early-stage non-small cell lung cancer. The sequencing here drew on PBMCs, taken at surgery. CDR3 bases: TGTGCCAGCAGTGGAGCCAGTAAGCAAAACATTCAGTACTTC. Its translation: CASSGASKQNIQYF.